These 22 T cell receptor beta chains share one sample of origin, sequenced in a study of control samples from healthy donors and cancer patients. The data were produced by immunoSEQ multiplex PCR, yet TCRdb's version contains in-frame clones alone and is incomplete. Here the sample spans approximately 150,000 clones, 70% to 90% being singletons. Input material: blood. The receptors were gathered from a man between 18 and 35 years old in good health.

The chain combines TRBV4-2 with TRBJ2-3; 11 bases agree with TRBD2. The ends lost 2 bases at V and 2 bases at J; junction bases unmatched: 12. The germline V gene has CDR1 LGHNA and CDR2 YNFKEQ. There are 19 residues in the CDR3. CDR3 residues: CASSQYSRGSGGATDTQYF. The CDR3 coding sequence is TGTGCCAGCAGCCAATACTCGAGGGGTAGCGGGGGGGCCACAGATACGCAGTATTTT.

This chain uses TRBV4-1 with TRBJ2-5; 7 positions match TRBD2. The trim removed 4 bases at V and 7 bases at J, leaving 9 bases unmatched. This CDR3 has 14 residues. The germline V gene has CDR1 MGHRA and CDR2 YSYEKL. CDR3 in amino acids: CASSPPGLGTTQYF. In DNA, the CDR3 is TGCGCCAGCAGCCCTCCCGGACTAGGCACGACCCAGTACTTC.

This chain uses TRBV2 with TRBJ1-6, with a possible D match to TRBD1 (5 bases). Germline lookup yields CDR1 SNHLY and CDR2 FYNNEI. The germline V and J ends were trimmed by 5 bases and 7 bases, with 15 bases remaining between them. The CDR3 totals 15 residues. This chain's CDR3 is CASSRRDGKNSPLHF. The CDR3 DNA reads TGTGCCAGCAGTCGACGGGACGGAAAAAATTCACCCCTCCACTTT.

This chain joins TRBV14 and TRBJ2-1; 9 positions agree with TRBD2. V shed 2 bases and J 2 bases; nucleotides not matched to a gene: 4. The CDR3 is made up of 16 amino acids. Germline lookup yields CDR1 SGHDN and CDR2 FVKESK. CDR3 protein: CASSQHSGGAYNEQFF. CDR3 nucleotide sequence: TGTGCCAGCAGCCAACATAGCGGGGGAGCCTACAATGAGCAGTTCTTC.

The genes are TRBV5-1 and TRBJ2-1; D is unclear. The CDR3 spans 14 residues. Trimming left V 0 bases short and J 7 bases short, with 11 bases between. The V gene's germline CDR1 is SGHRS and CDR2 YFSETQ. The DNA of the CDR3 is TGCGCCAGCAGCTTGGGAGTTTTGGGTAATGAGCAGTTCTTC. Residues: CASSLGVLGNEQFF.

This clone was observed a handful of times. This sequence joins TRBV5-5 and TRBJ2-5; D gene uncertain. This CDR3 comprises 14 residues. V was clipped by 0 bases and J by 1 base, with 7 bases between them. Looked up from germline, CDR1 is SGHKS and CDR2 is YYEKEE (reference sequence). The CDR3 loop reads CASSLAGSQETQYF. The CDR3, as DNA: TGTGCCAGCAGCTTGGCGGGCAGCCAAGAGACCCAGTACTTC.

The chain carries TRBV9 and TRBJ2-7; either TRBD1 or TRBD2 may fit D (5 bases each). The CDR3 spans 17 residues. The V and J ends lost 1 base and 2 bases respectively, with 19 bases between them. CDR1 and CDR2 from the germline V gene are SGDLS and YYNGEE. CDR3 protein: CASSVTDVTADAYEQYF. Written as DNA, the CDR3 is TGTGCCAGCAGCGTAACGGACGTGACAGCGGACGCCTACGAGCAGTACTTC.

This rearrangement joins TRBV28 to TRBJ2-4; 11 bases align to TRBD2. The CDR3 totals 19 residues. The V and J ends lost 5 bases and 3 bases, in that order; junction bases with no gene match: 15. Germline CDR1 and CDR2: MDHEN and SYDVKM. The chain's CDR3 is CASSPLLAGGPLRKNIQYF. DNA for the CDR3: TGTGCCAGCAGTCCCCTGCTAGCGGGGGGCCCCTTGCGCAAAAACATTCAGTACTTC.

The gene calls are TRBV9 and TRBJ1-1, with D maybe TRBD1 (5 bases). The CDR3 length is 15 residues. Looked up from germline, CDR1 is SGDLS and CDR2 is YYNGEE. V lost 3 bases and J lost 2, with 14 bases in between. The CDR3 is CASSAPRDGNTEAFF. The CDR3 DNA sequence: TGTGCCAGCAGCGCTCCCCGGGACGGCAACACTGAAGCTTTCTTT.

This clone was recorded a few times. V and J are TRBV7-2 and TRBJ1-5; TRBD1 matches at 7 bases. This CDR3 region has 13 residues. In germline, CDR1 is SGHTA, CDR2 FQGNSA. V dropped 5 bases and J dropped 5; count of bases not matched to a gene: 3. This CDR3 is CASSVRGDQPQHF. The CDR3 DNA sequence: TGTGCCAGCAGCGTCAGGGGGGATCAGCCCCAGCATTTT.

The chain joins TRBV7-6 to TRBJ2-5, with unresolved D. V gave up 5 bases and J gave up 5 bases, with 12 bases separating them. The CDR3 extends over 13 amino acids. The germline CDR1 and CDR2 sequences are SGHVS and FNYEAQ. In nucleotides, the CDR3 is TGTGCCAGCAGCCCGAATGTCGGGGAGACCCAGTACTTC. Translated, it gives CASSPNVGETQYF.

The chain uses TRBV19 and TRBJ1-3, with 9 positions matching TRBD1. The trim removed 5 bases at V and 3 bases at J, leaving 8 bases unmatched. CDR3 length equals 16 residues. Germline CDR1 is LNHDA and CDR2 is SQIVND (reference sequence). The CDR3 nucleotides are TGTGCCAGTAGTCATCCTGGGACAGGGAGTGGAAACACCATATATTTT. Protein product: CASSHPGTGSGNTIYF.

The rearrangement links TRBV5-5 to TRBJ2-3; 12 bases are shared with TRBD2. Germline CDR1 is SGHKS and CDR2 is YYEKEE (reference sequence). This CDR3 has 16 residues. The trim removed 4 bases at V and 7 bases at J, leaving 10 bases unmatched. CDR3 coding DNA: TGTGCCAGCAGCCCAGCCCCTAGCGGGGGGGCTAATACGCAGTATTTT. This gives the protein CASSPAPSGGANTQYF.

This chain links TRBV4-1 with TRBJ2-1, with D tentatively TRBD2 (5 bases). V was pared by 6 bases and J by 0 bases, with 12 bases between. CDR1 is MGHRA and CDR2 is YSYEKL in the germline V gene. The CDR3 spans 15 residues. CDR3 in DNA: TGCGCCAGCAGTCCCGCACTAGGCTCCTACAATGAGCAGTTCTTC. Its protein product is CASSPALGSYNEQFF.

The rearrangement uses TRBV28 and TRBJ2-7; D gene uncertain. Trimming shortened V by 4 bases and J by 0 bases, and 16 bases separated the two germline ends. The germline V gene has CDR1 MDHEN and CDR2 SYDVKM. The CDR3 contains 16 residues. The CDR3: CASSSIRTSRSYEQYF. The CDR3, as DNA: TGTGCCAGCAGTTCGATTAGGACGTCCCGCTCCTACGAGCAGTACTTC.

The V gene is TRBV24-1, the J gene TRBJ2-1; 16 positions agree with TRBD2. Germline assignment: CDR1 KGHDR and CDR2 SFDVKD. This CDR3 is built from 17 residues. Trimming took 5 bases from V and 11 from J; bases not matched to a gene: 11. The CDR3 protein is CATSALLGTSGGAQQFF. CDR3 coding DNA: TGTGCCACCAGTGCTTTACTAGGGACTAGCGGGGGGGCACAGCAGTTCTTC.

The genes are TRBV4-3 and TRBJ1-1; D is perhaps TRBD1 (5 bases). V was clipped by 0 bases and J by 4 bases, with 15 bases between them. CDR3 length: 16 amino acids. The germline gives CDR1 LGHNA, CDR2 YSLEER. CDR3 sequence reads: CASSQDPGVLVTEAFF. The CDR3, as DNA: TGCGCCAGCAGCCAAGATCCGGGGGTGTTGGTCACTGAAGCTTTCTTT.

The chain carries TRBV20-1 and TRBJ2-3, with 11 bases matching TRBD2. The CDR3 runs 17 residues. CDR1 is DFQATT and CDR2 is SNEGSKA in the germline V gene (reference sequence). After removal of 3 bases from V and 0 bases from J, the junction contained 8 bases not matched to a gene. In nucleotides, the CDR3 is TGCAGTGCTAGTCCTTCCAGACTAGCGGGGAGCACAGATACGCAGTATTTT. It specifies CSASPSRLAGSTDTQYF.

The chain combines TRBV11-3 with TRBJ2-2; the D gene is possibly TRBD2 (5 bases). Germline V gene lookup returns CDR1 SGHNT and CDR2 YENEEA. V lost 5 bases, J lost 0 bases, and 10 bases lay in between. The CDR3 covers 15 residues. CDR3 nucleotides: TGTGCCAGCAGCGCCGAAGCGGCGAACACCGGGGAGCTGTTTTTT. It encodes CASSAEAANTGELFF.

The rearrangement joins TRBV28 to TRBJ2-1, with 9 positions matching TRBD2. The CDR3 has 16 amino acids. V trimming: 6 bases; J trimming: 8 bases; junction bases outside the gene matches: 14. CDR1 and CDR2 from the germline V gene are MDHEN and SYDVKM. The CDR3 spells CASSAPAAGGRDEQFF. CDR3 DNA sequence: TGTGCCAGCAGCGCCCCCGCAGCGGGGGGTAGAGATGAGCAGTTCTTC.

The chain combines TRBV5-1 with TRBJ1-1, with D perhaps matching TRBD1 (5 bases). This CDR3 is built from 14 residues. Germline-derived CDR1 and CDR2 are SGHRS and YFSETQ. V shed 0 bases and J shed 0 bases, with 6 bases lying between them. The chain's CDR3 is CASSLEGMNTEAFF. The CDR3 DNA follows: TGCGCCAGCAGCTTGGAGGGGATGAACACTGAAGCTTTCTTT.

The gene calls are TRBV13 and TRBJ2-3, with 12 bases that match TRBD2. The CDR3 covers 16 residues. After removal of 3 bases from V and 5 bases from J, the junction contained 6 bases not matched to a gene. In germline, CDR1 is PRHDT, CDR2 FYEKMQ (reference sequence). The CDR3: CASSFPSGGAEDTQYF. CDR3 nucleotide sequence: TGTGCCAGCAGCTTTCCTAGCGGGGGGGCCGAAGATACGCAGTATTTT. Supplemented by reference TRBV13 and TRBJ2-3, the full variable domain reads AAGVIQSPRHLIKEKRETATLKCYPIPRHDTVYWYQQGPGQDPQFLISFYEKMQSDKGSIPDRFSAQQFSDYHSELNMSSLELGDSALYFCASSFPSGGAEDTQYFGPGTRLTVL.